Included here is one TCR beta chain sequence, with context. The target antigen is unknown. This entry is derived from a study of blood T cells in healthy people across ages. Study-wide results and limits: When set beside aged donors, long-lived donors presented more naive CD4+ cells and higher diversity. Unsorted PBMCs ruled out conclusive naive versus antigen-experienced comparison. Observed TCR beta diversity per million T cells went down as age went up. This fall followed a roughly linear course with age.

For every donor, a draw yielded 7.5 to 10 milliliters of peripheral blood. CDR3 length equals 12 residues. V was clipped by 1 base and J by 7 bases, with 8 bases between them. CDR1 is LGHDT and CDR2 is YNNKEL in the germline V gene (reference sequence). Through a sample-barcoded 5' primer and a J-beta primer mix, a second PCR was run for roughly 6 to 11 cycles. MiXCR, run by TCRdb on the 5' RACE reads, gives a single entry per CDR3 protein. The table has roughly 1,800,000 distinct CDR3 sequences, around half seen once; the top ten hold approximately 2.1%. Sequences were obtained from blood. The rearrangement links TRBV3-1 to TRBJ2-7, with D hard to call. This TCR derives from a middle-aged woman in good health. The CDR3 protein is CASSQVPREQYF. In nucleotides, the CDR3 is TGTGCCAGCAGCCAAGTTCCCCGGGAGCAGTACTTC.